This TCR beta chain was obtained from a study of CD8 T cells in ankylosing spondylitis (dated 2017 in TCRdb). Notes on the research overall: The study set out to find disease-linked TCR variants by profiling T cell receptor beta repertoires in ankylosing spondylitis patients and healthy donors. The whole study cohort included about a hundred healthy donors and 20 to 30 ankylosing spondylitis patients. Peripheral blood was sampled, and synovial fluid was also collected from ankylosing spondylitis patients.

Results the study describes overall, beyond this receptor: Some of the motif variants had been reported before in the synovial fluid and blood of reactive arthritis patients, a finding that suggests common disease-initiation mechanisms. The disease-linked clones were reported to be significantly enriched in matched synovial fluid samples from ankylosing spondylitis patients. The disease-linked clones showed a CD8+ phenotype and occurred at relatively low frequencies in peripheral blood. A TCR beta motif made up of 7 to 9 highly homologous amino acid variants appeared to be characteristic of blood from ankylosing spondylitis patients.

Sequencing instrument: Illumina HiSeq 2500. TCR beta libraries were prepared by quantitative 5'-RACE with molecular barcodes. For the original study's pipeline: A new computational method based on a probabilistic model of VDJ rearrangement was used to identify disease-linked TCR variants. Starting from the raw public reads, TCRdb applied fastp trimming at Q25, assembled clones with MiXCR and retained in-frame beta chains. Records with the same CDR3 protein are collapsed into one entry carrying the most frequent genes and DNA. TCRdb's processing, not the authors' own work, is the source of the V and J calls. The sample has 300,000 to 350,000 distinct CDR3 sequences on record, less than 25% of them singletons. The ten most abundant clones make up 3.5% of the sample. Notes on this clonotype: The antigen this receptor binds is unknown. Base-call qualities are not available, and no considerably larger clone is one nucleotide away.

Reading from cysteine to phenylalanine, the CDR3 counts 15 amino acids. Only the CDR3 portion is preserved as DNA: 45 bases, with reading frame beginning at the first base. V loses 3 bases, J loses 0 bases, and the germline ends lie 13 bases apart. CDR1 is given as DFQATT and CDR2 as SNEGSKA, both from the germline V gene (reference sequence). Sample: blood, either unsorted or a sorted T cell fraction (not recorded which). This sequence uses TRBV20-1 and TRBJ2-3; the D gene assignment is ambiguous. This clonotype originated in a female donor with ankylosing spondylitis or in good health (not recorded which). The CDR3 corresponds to CSASSQATSTDTQYF. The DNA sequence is TGCAGTGCTAGTAGCCAGGCAACTAGCACAGATACGCAGTATTTT.